This record looks at one TCR beta chain sequence and its context. There are 15 residues in the CDR3. Germline CDR1 is SGHAT and CDR2 is FQNNGV. V shed 4 bases, J shed 2 bases, and the junction held 5 bases outside the gene matches. This sample stems from a study of control samples from healthy donors and cancer patients. Data came from immunoSEQ multiplex PCR; TCRdb stores just in-frame clones and leaves some out. The data contain 90,000 to 120,000 clones, approximately 82% of them singletons. The chain has TRBV11-2 and TRBJ1-5; 7 nucleotides match TRBD1. This TCR was recovered from a man younger than 35 in good health. Sequencing was carried out using blood. The CDR3 loop reads CASSSTGYGNQPQHF. The CDR3 coding sequence is TGTGCCAGCAGCTCGACAGGGTATGGCAATCAGCCCCAGCATTTT.